The 22 T cell receptor beta chains below all came from one sample that was sequenced in a study of blood T cell repertoires in COVID-19 (dated by TCRdb to 2019 to 2021). Library creation used the immunoSEQ multiplex PCR assay. TCRdb took over this immuneACCESS table, retaining in-frame rearrangements with V and J assigned. Such tables are incomplete; in checked studies, under half of the missing clones stem from an unresolved V gene, and the remainder is unexplained. Counted in this sample were 200,000 to 250,000 clones; about 90% of them appeared once. The ten largest account for roughly 1.5% of the sample. Source material: peripheral blood. The source is a man aged 18 to 29 with active or convalescent COVID-19.

This chain links TRBV19 with TRBJ1-2; TRBD1 matches at 11 bases. The CDR3 runs 13 residues. CDR1 and CDR2 (germline): LNHDA, SQIVND (reference sequence). The junction had 5 bases not matched to a gene; V was cut back by 10 bases and J by 4 bases. The CDR3 spells CATWTGGVYGYTF. The CDR3 bases are TGTGCCACCTGGACAGGGGGCGTCTATGGCTACACCTTC.

Here the CDR3 DNA reads TGCAGTGCTAGCGAGGGCAGAAGACTGTTTTTT. Residues: CSASEGRRLFF. The chain recombines TRBV20-1 with TRBJ1-4; D is unclear. Trimming removed 3 bases at V and 13 bases at J, with 12 bases between. Germline V CDR1 and CDR2: DFQATT, SNEGSKA (reference sequence). The CDR3 extends over 11 amino acids.

The sample holds a few counts of this clone. J is TRBJ2-1 and V is TRBV5-1; no firm D call. CDR3 length: 18 residues. V lost 0 bases, J lost 0 bases, and 16 bases lay in between. Germline CDR1 SGHRS, CDR2 YFSETQ. The CDR3 loop reads CASSLGFRTTSSYNEQFF. In DNA, the CDR3 is TGCGCCAGCAGCTTGGGGTTCAGAACTACAAGCTCCTACAATGAGCAGTTCTTC.

The genes are TRBV9 and TRBJ2-1; 9 bases fit TRBD1. Germline V gene data show CDR1 as SGDLS and CDR2 as YYNGEE. The CDR3 is 16 residues long. V dropped 0 bases and J dropped 5; count of bases not matched to a gene: 6. The CDR3 nucleotides read TGTGCCAGCAGCGTAGCCGGACAGGGGCCCAACAATGAGCAGTTCTTC. Translating gives CASSVAGQGPNNEQFF.

The chain combines TRBV7-8 with TRBJ2-7; 7 positions agree with TRBD1. In germline, CDR1 is SGHVS, CDR2 FQNEAQ. The CDR3 spans 15 residues. With V trimmed by 1 base and J by 2 bases, 5 bases remained unmatched. The CDR3 is CASSLVSGQPYEQYF. In DNA, the CDR3 is TGTGCCAGCAGCTTAGTGTCGGGACAGCCCTACGAGCAGTACTTC. Looking up the rest from reference TRBV7-8 and TRBJ2-7 gives the full variable domain: GAGVSQSPRYKVAKRGQDVALRCDPISGHVSLFWYQQALGQGPEFLTYFQNEAQLDKSGLPSDRFFAERPEGSVSTLKIQRTQQEDSAVYLCASSLVSGQPYEQYFGPGTRLTVT.

The chain couples TRBV12-3 or TRBV12-4 to TRBJ2-7; D unclear. The CDR3 contains 12 residues. Trimming pared 4 bases from V and 4 bases from J, leaving 8 bases between. The CDR3 loop reads CASSSLGYEQYF. The DNA for the CDR3 is TGTGCCAGCAGTTCTCTCGGTTACGAGCAGTACTTC.

The CDR3 is CASSSGTPLSGANVLTF. The CDR3 DNA is TGTGCCAGCAGCTCCGGGACACCTCTCTCTGGGGCCAACGTCCTGACTTTC. The chain carries TRBV27 and TRBJ2-6, with D tentatively TRBD1 (6 bases). Germline V lookup: CDR1 MNHEY, CDR2 SMNVEV (reference sequence). The V end was cut by 6 bases, the J end by 0 bases, with 15 bases between. The CDR3 runs 17 residues. The entire variable domain, with the rest obtained from reference TRBV27 and TRBJ2-6, is as follows: EAQVTQNPRYLITVTGKKLTVTCSQNMNHEYMSWYRQDPGLGLRQIYYSMNVEVTDKGDVPEGYKVSRKEKRNFPLILESPSPNQTSLYFCASSSGTPLSGANVLTFGAGSRLTVL.

The chain is built from TRBV28 and TRBJ1-5; D may be TRBD1 (6 bases). The CDR3 loop spans 15 amino acids. Per the germline V gene, CDR1 is MDHEN and CDR2 is SYDVKM. Trimming removed 2 bases at V and 3 bases at J, with 11 bases between. The chain's CDR3 is CASSLRTVYNQPQHF. In DNA form, the CDR3 reads TGTGCCAGCAGTTTAAGGACAGTCTACAATCAGCCCCAGCATTTT.

The chain couples TRBV18 to TRBJ1-2, with 8 bases that match TRBD1. Losses at the gene ends were 6 bases for V and 7 bases for J; bases not matched to a gene: 10. The germline CDR1 and CDR2 sequences are KGHSH and LQKENI. This CDR3 region has 14 residues. This chain's CDR3 is CASSTGGLQGGYTF. In DNA, the CDR3 is TGTGCCAGCTCCACAGGGGGACTGCAGGGTGGCTACACCTTC.

The V and J genes are TRBV30 and TRBJ2-5, with unresolved D. Germline loops: CDR1 GTSNPN, CDR2 SVGIG (reference sequence). The V end lost 1 base, the J end lost 5 bases, and 5 bases lay between the germline ends. The CDR3 is 11 residues long. CDR3 protein: CAWSASETQYF. The CDR3 nucleotides are TGTGCCTGGAGTGCCTCCGAGACCCAGTACTTC.

V usage is TRBV7-9 and J usage is TRBJ1-1; no clear D gene. Trimming pared 0 bases from V and 11 bases from J, leaving 16 bases between. CDR3 length: 14 amino acids. Germline loops: CDR1 SEHNR, CDR2 FQNEAQ (reference sequence). CDR3 nucleotides: TGTGCCAGCAGCTTAGCGGGTGTCAGAGGAATGGCTTTCTTT. Its protein is CASSLAGVRGMAFF.

The chain has TRBV3-1 (or the pseudogene TRBV3-2) and TRBJ1-2; D is uncertain. The ends were cut back, 0 bases at V and 8 bases at J, with 10 bases in the middle. CDR1 and CDR2 from the germline V gene are LGHDT and YNNKEL (reference sequence). The CDR3 covers 13 residues. The CDR3 bases are TGTGCCAGCAGCCAAGATAGCGGGCGCGGCTACACCTTC. Its protein is CASSQDSGRGYTF.

CDR3 sequence reads: CASSPIQGARETQYF. CDR3 DNA sequence: TGTGCCAGCAGCCCAATACAGGGGGCTCGGGAGACCCAGTACTTC. The chain has TRBV7-2 and TRBJ2-5, with 9 bases fitting TRBD1. Germline V gives CDR1 SGHTA, CDR2 FQGNSA. The length of the CDR3 is 15 residues. J lost 5 bases, V lost 5 bases, and 9 bases had no gene match.

This chain's CDR3 is CASSQDGAERTDTQYF. The CDR3 nucleotides read TGTGCCAGCAGCCAAGATGGGGCGGAACGCACAGATACGCAGTATTTT. The chain carries TRBV4-2 and TRBJ2-3, with TRBD1 as a possible D gene (5 bases). Germline V CDR1 and CDR2: LGHNA, YNFKEQ. Deletions cut 0 bases from V and 1 base from J, with 11 bases between. This CDR3 region has 16 residues.

The chain couples TRBV6-6 to TRBJ2-1, with D possibly matching TRBD2 (5 bases). V lost 8 bases and J 6 bases, leaving 14 bases between the germline ends. Germline V lookup: CDR1 MNHNY, CDR2 SVGAGI (reference sequence). CDR3 length equals 13 residues. CDR3 region: CASRGNLVNEQFF. In nucleotides, the CDR3 is TGTGCCAGCCGAGGGAACTTAGTCAATGAGCAGTTCTTC.

The sample holds one count of this clone. J is TRBJ1-1 and V is TRBV9; D unresolved. Germline loops: CDR1 SGDLS, CDR2 YYNGEE. The CDR3 sequence is 14 residues long. V shed 0 bases and J shed 5 bases, with 11 bases lying between them. This CDR3 reads CASSVAAGRTEAFF. The DNA of the CDR3 is TGTGCCAGCAGCGTAGCTGCGGGAAGGACTGAAGCTTTCTTT.

As DNA, the CDR3 is TGTGCCACTATCGGGGTAGCGGGAGAGAATGAGCAGTTCTTC. Protein product: CATIGVAGENEQFF. This rearrangement joins TRBV19 to TRBJ2-1; 9 nucleotides match TRBD2. This CDR3 comprises 14 residues. CDR1 LNHDA and CDR2 SQIVND come from the germline V gene (reference sequence). After removal of 10 bases from V and 7 bases from J, the junction contained 11 bases not matched to a gene.

This chain connects TRBV19 to TRBJ2-1; D is possibly TRBD2 (5 bases). The CDR3 is 13 amino acids. V lost 4 bases, J lost 3 bases, and 7 bases lay in between. Per germline, CDR1 LNHDA and CDR2 SQIVND (reference sequence). The CDR3 loop reads CASSTRVYNEQFF. CDR3 DNA: TGTGCCAGTAGTACGCGGGTCTACAATGAGCAGTTCTTC. Based on the CDR3 plus reference TRBV19 and TRBJ2-1, the full variable domain is DGGITQSPKYLFRKEGQNVTLSCEQNLNHDAMYWYRQDPGQGLRLIYYSQIVNDFQKGDIAEGYSVSREKKESFPLTVTSAQKNPTAFYLCASSTRVYNEQFFGPGTRLTVL.

The chain recombines TRBV27 with TRBJ1-3; D gene uncertain. Germline loops: CDR1 MNHEY, CDR2 SMNVEV (reference sequence). This CDR3 is 14 amino acids long. The V end was cut by 11 bases, the J end by 4 bases, with 18 bases between. Written as DNA, the CDR3 is TGTGCCCGCTCCGGGGAAGTGTACGGAAACACCATATATTTT. Amino acids: CARSGEVYGNTIYF.

A single count supports this clone. This chain uses TRBV19 with TRBJ1-2, with TRBD1 identical over 8 bases. Germline loops: CDR1 LNHDA, CDR2 SQIVND (reference sequence). With 5 bases clipped from V and 2 bases from J, the junction kept 4 bases outside the gene matches. This CDR3 is 14 amino acids long. As DNA, the CDR3 is TGTGCCAGTAGTGCGGACAGGGAGAACTATGGCTACACCTTC. Translated, it gives CASSADRENYGYTF.

The chain has TRBV27 and TRBJ1-2; TRBD1 matches 8 bases. The CDR3 extends over 14 amino acids. V gave up 6 bases and J gave up 5 bases; unmatched junction bases: 8. CDR1 is MNHEY and CDR2 is SMNVEV in the germline V gene (reference sequence). CDR3 in amino acids: CASRTGTGLYGYTF. The CDR3 DNA follows: TGTGCCAGCAGAACCGGGACAGGCCTATATGGCTACACCTTC.

The V gene is TRBV10-2, the J gene TRBJ2-3, with D uncertain. V lost 6 bases to trimming and J lost 2 bases, with 6 bases between them. CDR3 length: 12 amino acids. CDR1 and CDR2 from the germline V gene are WSHSY and SAAADI. The CDR3 DNA reads TGCGCCAGCAGCACAGTCACAGATACGCAGTATTTT. Its protein is CASSTVTDTQYF.